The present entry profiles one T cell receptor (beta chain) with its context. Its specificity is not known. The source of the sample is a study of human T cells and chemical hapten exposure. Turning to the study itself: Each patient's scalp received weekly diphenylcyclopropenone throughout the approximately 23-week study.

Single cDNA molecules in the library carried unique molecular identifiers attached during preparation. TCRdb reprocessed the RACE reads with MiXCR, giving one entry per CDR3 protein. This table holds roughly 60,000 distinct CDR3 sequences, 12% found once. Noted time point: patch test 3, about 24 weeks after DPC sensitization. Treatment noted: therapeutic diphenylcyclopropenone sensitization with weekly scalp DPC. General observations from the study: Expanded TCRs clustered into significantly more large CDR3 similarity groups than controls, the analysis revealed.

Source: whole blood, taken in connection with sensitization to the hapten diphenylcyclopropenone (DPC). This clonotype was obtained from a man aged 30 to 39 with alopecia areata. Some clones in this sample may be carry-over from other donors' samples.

CDR3 nucleotide sequence: TGTGCTAGTGGTTTGGTGGCTCCTAGGACTGAAGCTTTCTTT. Protein product: CASGLVAPRTEAFF. The chain employs TRBV12-5 and TRBJ1-1; D is unclear. The V and J ends lost 0 bases and 5 bases respectively, with 10 bases between them. CDR3 length: 14 residues. Germline CDR1 is LGHNT and CDR2 is FRNRAP.